Listed below are T cell receptor beta chains from one sample, sequenced in a study of CD4 and CD8 cells across lung adenocarcinoma regions. MiXCR, applied by TCRdb to the PCR reads, yields one record per CDR3 protein. The profile shows 3,500 or so distinct CDR3 sequences, 64% of them singletons. Material for sequencing was CD4+ T cells from the margin of a lung tumor. The source is a female donor with lung adenocarcinoma. The CD4 and CD8 labels of this study may be unreliable. CDR3s include the opening cysteine and the closing phenylalanine or tryptophan. A D gene is named only where the DNA matches it firmly. Rows may omit the clone size; those that give it use once, few, many or a size class.

CDR3 protein: CASSGAGSGKAGVTDTQYF
CDR3 DNA: TGTGCCAGCAGCGGCGCGGGTTCAGGCAAAGCGGGGGTCACAGATACGCAGTATTTT
clone size: NA
V gene: TRBV6-1
J gene: TRBJ2-3
D gene: TRBD2

CDR3 protein: CASSRSDGNEQFF
CDR3 DNA: TGTGCCAGCAGTCGATCAGACGGCAATGAGCAGTTCTTC
clone size: NA
V gene: TRBV6-1
J gene: TRBJ2-1
D gene: NA

CDR3 protein: CASSPGGGGRGSDTQYF
CDR3 DNA: TGTGCCAGCAGTCCGGGGGGCGGGGGACGAGGCTCAGATACGCAGTATTTC
clone size: NA
V gene: TRBV6-1
J gene: TRBJ2-3
D gene: NA

CDR3 protein: CASSFRGEVAYNEQFF
CDR3 DNA: TGTGCCAGCAGCTTCCGGGGGGAGGTCGCCTACAATGAGCAGTTCTTC
clone size: NA
V gene: TRBV7-3
J gene: TRBJ2-1
D gene: TRBD2

CDR3 protein: CASSEQGGSWGELFF
CDR3 DNA: TGTGCCAGCAGTGAACAAGGAGGGTCGTGGGGGGAGCTGTTTTTT
clone size: NA
V gene: TRBV6-1
J gene: TRBJ2-2
D gene: NA

CDR3 protein: CASSGRTSYGYTF
CDR3 DNA: TGTGCCAGCAGTGGCCGGACATCCTATGGCTACACCTTC
clone size: NA
V gene: TRBV25-1
J gene: TRBJ1-2
D gene: NA

CDR3 protein: CASSDGDNYNEQFF
CDR3 DNA: TGTGCCAGCAGTGACGGGGACAACTACAATGAGCAGTTCTTC
clone size: few
V gene: TRBV6-4
J gene: TRBJ2-1
D gene: NA

CDR3 protein: CASSYSNERSTPLHF
CDR3 DNA: TGTGCCAGCAGTTACTCGAATGAGAGATCAACACCCCTCCACTTT
clone size: NA
V gene: TRBV6-5
J gene: TRBJ1-6
D gene: NA

CDR3 protein: CASTPSGVGGTQYF
CDR3 DNA: TGTGCCAGCACCCCCTCAGGGGTGGGGGGGACCCAGTACTTC
clone size: NA
V gene: TRBV6-1
J gene: TRBJ2-5
D gene: NA

CDR3 protein: CASSDPGQGINEQFF
CDR3 DNA: TGTGCCAGCAGTGACCCGGGACAGGGAATCAATGAGCAGTTCTTC
clone size: few
V gene: TRBV6-1
J gene: TRBJ2-1
D gene: TRBD1

CDR3 protein: CASSQDYPGNYGYTF
CDR3 DNA: TGCGCCAGCAGCCAAGATTACCCAGGGAACTATGGCTACACCTTC
clone size: NA
V gene: TRBV4-1
J gene: TRBJ1-2
D gene: NA

CDR3 protein: CASSQEETQYF
CDR3 DNA: TGTGCCAGCAGCCAGGAAGAGACCCAGTACTTC
clone size: NA
V gene: TRBV7-9
J gene: TRBJ2-5
D gene: NA

CDR3 protein: CASSSLGQSYEQYF
CDR3 DNA: TGTGCCAGCAGTTCCCTCGGACAGTCCTACGAGCAGTACTTC
clone size: NA
V gene: TRBV12-3/TRBV12-4
J gene: TRBJ2-7
D gene: NA

CDR3 protein: CASSPLQDLYEQYF
CDR3 DNA: TGTGCCAGCAGTCCCCTGCAGGACCTCTACGAGCAGTACTTC
clone size: few
V gene: TRBV6-1
J gene: TRBJ2-7
D gene: NA

CDR3 protein: CASSPSLGSYNEQFF
CDR3 DNA: TGTGCCAGCAGCCCTAGCTTAGGGTCCTACAATGAGCAGTTCTTC
clone size: NA
V gene: TRBV7-3
J gene: TRBJ2-1
D gene: NA

CDR3 protein: CASRNGDTNEKLFF
CDR3 DNA: TGTGCCAGCAGGAACGGGGACACTAATGAAAAACTGTTTTTT
clone size: NA
V gene: TRBV6-1
J gene: TRBJ1-4
D gene: NA

CDR3 protein: CASSLRGGSRTGELFF
CDR3 DNA: TGTGCCAGCAGCTTACGGGGCGGGAGCAGAACCGGGGAGCTGTTTTTT
clone size: NA
V gene: TRBV7-2
J gene: TRBJ2-2
D gene: TRBD2

CDR3 protein: CASSLVSDPTYEQYF
CDR3 DNA: TGTGCCAGCAGCTTAGTGTCGGACCCGACCTACGAGCAGTACTTC
clone size: large
V gene: TRBV7-2
J gene: TRBJ2-7
D gene: NA

CDR3 protein: CASSDSGDYGYTF
CDR3 DNA: TGTGCCAGCAGTGACTCCGGGGACTATGGCTACACCTTC
clone size: few
V gene: TRBV6-4
J gene: TRBJ1-2
D gene: NA

CDR3 protein: CASSQQAGMAFF
CDR3 DNA: TGTGCCAGCAGTCAACAGGCGGGGATGGCTTTCTTT
clone size: NA
V gene: TRBV12-3/TRBV12-4
J gene: TRBJ1-1
D gene: NA

CDR3 protein: CASSDYLGQGIAYEQYF
CDR3 DNA: TGTGCCAGCAGTGACTACCTGGGACAGGGGATAGCCTACGAGCAGTACTTC
clone size: NA
V gene: TRBV6-1
J gene: TRBJ2-7
D gene: TRBD1

CDR3 protein: CASSSGPGTAYGYTF
CDR3 DNA: TGTGCCAGCAGTTCGGGACCCGGGACAGCCTATGGCTACACCTTC
clone size: NA
V gene: TRBV27
J gene: TRBJ1-2
D gene: TRBD1

CDR3 protein: CASSLALASGKHEQYF
CDR3 DNA: TGTGCCAGCAGTTTAGCTCTTGCTAGCGGGAAACACGAGCAGTACTTC
clone size: NA
V gene: TRBV12-3/TRBV12-4
J gene: TRBJ2-7
D gene: TRBD2

CDR3 protein: CASSGSVEQYF
CDR3 DNA: TGTGCCAGCAGTGGGAGCGTCGAGCAGTACTTC
clone size: NA
V gene: TRBV6-1
J gene: TRBJ2-7
D gene: NA

CDR3 protein: CASSLVNYKETQYF
CDR3 DNA: TGTGCCAGCAGCTTAGTTAACTACAAAGAGACCCAGTACTTC
clone size: few
V gene: TRBV7-6
J gene: TRBJ2-5
D gene: NA

CDR3 protein: CASSLGALEQYF
CDR3 DNA: TGTGCCAGCAGCTTAGGAGCTCTCGAGCAGTACTTC
clone size: NA
V gene: TRBV7-2
J gene: TRBJ2-7
D gene: NA

CDR3 protein: CASKIGLNTETQYF
CDR3 DNA: TGTGCCAGCAAAATAGGGCTGAACACGGAGACCCAGTACTTC
clone size: NA
V gene: TRBV12-3/TRBV12-4
J gene: TRBJ2-5
D gene: NA

CDR3 protein: CASRTGLYGYTF
CDR3 DNA: TGTGCCAGCCGGACAGGCCTCTATGGCTACACCTTC
clone size: NA
V gene: TRBV12-3/TRBV12-4
J gene: TRBJ1-2
D gene: TRBD1

CDR3 protein: CASSYLEREGYTF
CDR3 DNA: TGTGCCAGCAGTTACCTCGAGAGGGAGGGCTACACCTTC
clone size: NA
V gene: TRBV6-5
J gene: TRBJ1-2
D gene: NA

CDR3 protein: CASSLSFGVPDTQYF
CDR3 DNA: TGTGCCAGCAGTTTGTCTTTCGGGGTTCCAGATACGCAGTATTTT
clone size: NA
V gene: TRBV12-3/TRBV12-4
J gene: TRBJ2-3
D gene: NA

CDR3 protein: CASSTGSSYNEQFF
CDR3 DNA: TGTGCCAGCAGTACAGGGAGCTCCTACAATGAGCAGTTCTTC
clone size: NA
V gene: TRBV6-1
J gene: TRBJ2-1
D gene: NA

CDR3 protein: CASSESGRVNNNEQFF
CDR3 DNA: TGTGCCAGCAGTGAAAGCGGCAGGGTCAATAACAATGAGCAGTTCTTC
clone size: NA
V gene: TRBV6-1
J gene: TRBJ2-1
D gene: NA

CDR3 protein: CASIVYRDRGRVGTGELFF
CDR3 DNA: TGTGCCAGCATAGTTTACCGGGACAGGGGCCGGGTTGGCACCGGGGAGCTGTTTTTT
clone size: NA
V gene: TRBV6-1
J gene: TRBJ2-2
D gene: TRBD1

CDR3 protein: CASSYSPATTYEQYF
CDR3 DNA: TGTGCCAGCAGTTACTCTCCCGCTACTACCTACGAGCAGTACTTC
clone size: NA
V gene: TRBV6-5
J gene: TRBJ2-7
D gene: NA

CDR3 protein: CASSIPDSQETQYF
CDR3 DNA: TGTGCCAGCAGTATACCGGACAGCCAAGAGACCCAGTACTTC
clone size: NA
V gene: TRBV12-3/TRBV12-4
J gene: TRBJ2-5
D gene: NA

CDR3 protein: CASREGTDTQYF
CDR3 DNA: TGTGCCAGCCGGGAGGGAACAGATACGCAGTATTTT
clone size: large
V gene: TRBV6-1
J gene: TRBJ2-3
D gene: TRBD2

CDR3 protein: CASRAGQGIYNEQFF
CDR3 DNA: TGTGCCAGCAGGGCCGGACAGGGGATCTACAATGAGCAGTTCTTC
clone size: NA
V gene: TRBV6-1
J gene: TRBJ2-1
D gene: TRBD1

CDR3 protein: CASSLLAGGGEQFF
CDR3 DNA: TGTGCCAGCAGCCTCCTAGCGGGAGGAGGTGAGCAGTTCTTC
clone size: NA
V gene: TRBV11-3
J gene: TRBJ2-1
D gene: TRBD2

CDR3 protein: CATSPTRTGEQYF
CDR3 DNA: TGTGCCACTTCTCCGACTAGGACGGGCGAGCAGTACTTC
clone size: NA
V gene: TRBV11-3
J gene: TRBJ2-7
D gene: NA

CDR3 protein: CASSYDGRANTEAFF
CDR3 DNA: TGTGCCAGCAGTTACGATGGGAGAGCAAACACTGAAGCTTTCTTT
clone size: NA
V gene: TRBV6-5
J gene: TRBJ1-1
D gene: NA

CDR3 protein: CASSYSHRDEQFF
CDR3 DNA: TGTGCCAGCAGTTACAGCCATCGGGATGAGCAGTTCTTC
clone size: NA
V gene: TRBV6-5
J gene: TRBJ2-1
D gene: NA

CDR3 protein: CASSDQGGSTDTQYF
CDR3 DNA: TGTGCCAGCAGCGACCAGGGGGGCAGCACAGATACGCAGTATTTT
clone size: medium-sized
V gene: TRBV7-2
J gene: TRBJ2-3
D gene: NA

CDR3 protein: CASSFGGVITEKQYF
CDR3 DNA: TGTGCCAGCAGTTTCGGGGGGGTGATCACCGAGAAGCAGTATTTT
clone size: once
V gene: TRBV12-3/TRBV12-4
J gene: TRBJ2-3
D gene: TRBD2

CDR3 protein: CASSSGGTDQPQHF
CDR3 DNA: TGTGCCAGCAGTTCGGGGGGGACGGATCAGCCCCAGCATTTT
clone size: NA
V gene: TRBV6-5
J gene: TRBJ1-5
D gene: NA

CDR3 protein: CASSLGGRDIQYF
CDR3 DNA: TGTGCCAGCAGTTTGGGGGGGAGGGACATTCAGTACTTC
clone size: once
V gene: TRBV12-3/TRBV12-4
J gene: TRBJ2-4
D gene: TRBD2

CDR3 protein: CASSTGGQETQYF
CDR3 DNA: TGTGCCAGCAGTACGGGGGGACAAGAGACCCAGTACTTC
clone size: NA
V gene: TRBV12-3/TRBV12-4
J gene: TRBJ2-5
D gene: TRBD2

CDR3 protein: CASSPGSSRVQYF
CDR3 DNA: TGTGCCAGCAGTCCGGGATCCTCGCGGGTGCAGTACTTC
clone size: NA
V gene: TRBV12-3/TRBV12-4
J gene: TRBJ2-7
D gene: NA

CDR3 protein: CASSLRGYGTSTDTQYF
CDR3 DNA: TGTGCCAGCAGCCTTAGGGGTTACGGCACTAGCACAGATACGCAGTATTTT
clone size: large
V gene: TRBV7-6
J gene: TRBJ2-3
D gene: NA

CDR3 protein: CASRRDLGGTEAFF
CDR3 DNA: TGTGCCAGCAGAAGGGACCTAGGGGGCACTGAAGCTTTCTTT
clone size: large
V gene: TRBV6-1
J gene: TRBJ1-1
D gene: NA

CDR3 protein: CASSLNLGGGKAGELFF
CDR3 DNA: TGTGCCAGCAGTCTCAACCTGGGAGGGGGAAAAGCCGGGGAGCTGTTTTTT
clone size: NA
V gene: TRBV6-1
J gene: TRBJ2-2
D gene: NA

CDR3 protein: CASSSQGRSGSGSYNEQFF
CDR3 DNA: TGTGCCAGCAGTAGCCAAGGGAGGTCAGGGAGTGGCTCCTACAATGAGCAGTTCTTC
clone size: NA
V gene: TRBV11-1
J gene: TRBJ2-1
D gene: NA

CDR3 protein: CASSYLKTSGRAYEQYF
CDR3 DNA: TGTGCCAGCAGTTACCTCAAAACTAGCGGGAGGGCCTACGAGCAGTACTTC
clone size: once
V gene: TRBV6-5
J gene: TRBJ2-7
D gene: TRBD2

CDR3 protein: CASRVGGLHNQPQHF
CDR3 DNA: TGTGCCAGCAGGGTGGGGGGCTTGCACAATCAGCCCCAGCATTTT
clone size: once
V gene: TRBV6-1
J gene: TRBJ1-5
D gene: NA

CDR3 protein: CASSLGPGYEQYF
CDR3 DNA: TGTGCCAGCAGTTTAGGGCCCGGTTACGAGCAGTACTTC
clone size: NA
V gene: TRBV12-3/TRBV12-4
J gene: TRBJ2-7
D gene: NA

CDR3 protein: CASHAAAGASGNTIYF
CDR3 DNA: TGTGCCAGCCACGCGGCAGCCGGGGCCTCTGGAAACACCATATATTTT
clone size: NA
V gene: TRBV6-1
J gene: TRBJ1-3
D gene: NA